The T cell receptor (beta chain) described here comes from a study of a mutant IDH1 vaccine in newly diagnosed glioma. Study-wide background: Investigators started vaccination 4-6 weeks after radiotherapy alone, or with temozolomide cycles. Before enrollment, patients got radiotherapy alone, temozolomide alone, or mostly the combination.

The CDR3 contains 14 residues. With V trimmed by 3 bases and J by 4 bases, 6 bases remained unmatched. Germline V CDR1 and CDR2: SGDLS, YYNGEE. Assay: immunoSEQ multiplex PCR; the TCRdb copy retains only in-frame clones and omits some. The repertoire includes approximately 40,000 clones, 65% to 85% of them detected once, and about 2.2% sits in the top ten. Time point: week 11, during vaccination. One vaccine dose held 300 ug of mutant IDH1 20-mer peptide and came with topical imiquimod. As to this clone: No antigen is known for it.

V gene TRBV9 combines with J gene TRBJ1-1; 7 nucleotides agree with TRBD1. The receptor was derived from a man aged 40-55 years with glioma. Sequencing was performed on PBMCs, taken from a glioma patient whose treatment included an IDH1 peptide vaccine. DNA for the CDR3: TGTGCCAGCAGCGGCTTACAGGGGAGCACTGAAGCTTTCTTT. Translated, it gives CASSGLQGSTEAFF.